The 7 T cell receptor beta chains below were found in one sample sequenced in a study of OX40 agonist ivuxolimab in advanced cancers. The method was immunoSEQ multiplex PCR; TCRdb's version includes in-frame clones alone and lacks a portion of them. The sample lists 62,000 or so clones, about 85% occurring once. The sequencing used CD4+ or CD8+ T cells sorted from blood, collected in a trial of the OX40 agonist ivuxolimab. Receptors were obtained from an adult with an advanced solid tumor such as melanoma, head and neck, liver or kidney cancer.

The gene calls are TRBV21-1 and TRBJ2-7; the listed D gene, TRBD1, was not tested against the DNA. TRBV21-1 is labeled a pseudogene. CDR3 length: 15 amino acids. DNA of the CDR3: TGTGCCAGCAGCTCTCCCCCGGACACTAACTACGAGCAGTACTTC. Its protein product is CASSSPPDTNYEQYF.

J is TRBJ2-2 and V is TRBV5-6, with a weak D call TRBD1 (5 bases). The CDR3 loop spans 15 amino acids. CDR1 and CDR2 (germline): SGHDT, YYEEEE. The V gene lost 5 bases and the J gene lost 2 bases, with 13 bases spanning the gap. Here the CDR3 DNA reads TGTGCCAGCAGGCCCCAGGGTCCCAACACCGGGGAGCTGTTTTTT. This sequence encodes CASRPQGPNTGELFF.

This clone was counted between two and nine times. This sequence joins TRBV19 and TRBJ2-1; TRBD2 matches 7 bases. The CDR3 loop spans 11 amino acids. The V and J ends lost 10 bases and 5 bases, in that order; junction bases with no gene match: 2. Germline V lookup: CDR1 LNHDA, CDR2 SQIVND (reference sequence). The DNA of the CDR3 is TGTGCCACTAGCGGCCACAATGAGCAGTTCTTC. Translating it yields CATSGHNEQFF.

The table lists this clone with a few counts. The chain employs TRBV20-1 and TRBJ1-1; D remains ambiguous. Germline V gene data show CDR1 as DFQATT and CDR2 as SNEGSKA (reference sequence). V was pared by 3 bases and J by 4 bases, with 6 bases between. This CDR3 contains 11 residues. The CDR3 DNA sequence: TGCAGTGCTAGTCGGGGCACTGAAGCTTTCTTT. Translating gives CSASRGTEAFF.

The chain has TRBV4-3 and TRBJ2-1, with D possibly matching TRBD2 (5 bases). CDR1 and CDR2 from the germline V gene are LGHNA and YSLEER. V lost 2 bases and J 7 bases, leaving 15 bases between the germline ends. This CDR3 region has 15 residues. The CDR3, as DNA: TGCGCCAGCAGCCAAATCTACCCTGAGCGGAATGAGCAGTTCTTC. This codes for CASSQIYPERNEQFF.

The V call is TRBV28, the J call TRBJ1-2; D unresolved. V was trimmed by 3 bases and J by 6 bases, leaving 11 bases between them. The CDR3 consists of 13 residues. Germline CDR1 reads MDHEN; CDR2 reads SYDVKM. The CDR3 DNA reads as TGTGCCAGCAGTTTTTCGGTCAGCCATGGCTACACCTTC. It codes for CASSFSVSHGYTF.

The rearrangement links TRBV28 to TRBJ2-7; D gene uncertain. The CDR3 is 10 amino acids. The germline V gene has CDR1 MDHEN and CDR2 SYDVKM. Between the trimmed V and J ends, which lost 4 bases and 5 bases, there was a span of 3 bases. In nucleotides, the CDR3 is TGTGCCAGCAGTTCTAACGAGCAGTACTTC. Translated, it gives CASSSNEQYF.